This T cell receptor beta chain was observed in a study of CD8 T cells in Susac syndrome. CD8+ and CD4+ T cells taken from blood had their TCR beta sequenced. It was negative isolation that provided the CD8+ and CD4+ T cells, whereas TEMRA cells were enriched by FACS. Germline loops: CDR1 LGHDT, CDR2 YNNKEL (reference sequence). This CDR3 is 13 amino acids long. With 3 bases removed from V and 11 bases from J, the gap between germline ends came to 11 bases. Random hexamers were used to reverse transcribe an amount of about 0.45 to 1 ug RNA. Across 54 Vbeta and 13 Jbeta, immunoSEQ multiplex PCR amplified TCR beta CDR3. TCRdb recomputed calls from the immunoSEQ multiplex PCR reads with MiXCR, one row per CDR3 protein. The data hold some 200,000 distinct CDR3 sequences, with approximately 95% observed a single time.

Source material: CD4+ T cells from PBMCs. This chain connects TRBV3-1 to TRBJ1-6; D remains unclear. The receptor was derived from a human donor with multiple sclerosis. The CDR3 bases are TGTGCCAGCAGCCAGGGCCCCCGGACACCCCTCCACTTT. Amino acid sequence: CASSQGPRTPLHF.